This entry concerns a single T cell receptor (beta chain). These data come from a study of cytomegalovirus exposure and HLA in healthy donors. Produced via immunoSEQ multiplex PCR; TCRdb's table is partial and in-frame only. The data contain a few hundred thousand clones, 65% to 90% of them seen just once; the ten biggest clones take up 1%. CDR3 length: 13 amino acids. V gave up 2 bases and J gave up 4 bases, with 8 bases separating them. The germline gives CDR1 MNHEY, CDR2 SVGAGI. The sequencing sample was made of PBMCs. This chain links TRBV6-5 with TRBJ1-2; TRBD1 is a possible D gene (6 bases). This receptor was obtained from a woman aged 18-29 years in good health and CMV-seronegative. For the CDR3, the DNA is TGTGCCAGCAGTTACGAACAGGGCTATGGCTACACCTTC. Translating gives CASSYEQGYGYTF.